The rows below give T cell receptor beta chains drawn from one sample of a study of shared clonotypes between healthy human individuals. TCRdb's table, derived via immunoSEQ multiplex PCR, lists solely in-frame clones and lacks some. The data show hundreds of thousands of clones, with more than 75% seen just once and about 13% held by the top ten. The sequenced sample was PBMCs. Receptor source: a woman between 40 and 55 years old in good health. Some clones in this sample may be carry-over from other donors' samples. The conserved cysteine and the conserved F or W are not part of the CDR3 here.

V	J	CDR3
TRBV5-4	TRBJ2-6	ASTNIQSGANVLT
TRBV10-3	TRBJ2-1	AITWGNEQF
TRBV21-1	TRBJ2-7	ASSKRGLAFYEQY
TRBV5-1	TRBJ2-7	ASSVAGATHEQY
TRBV14	TRBJ1-1	ASRAVRERFTEAF
TRBV5-1	TRBJ1-1	ASSLGFRDFFTEAF
TRBV5-6	TRBJ2-7	ASTYFDSASTYEQY
TRBV19	TRBJ2-6	ASSTHGGSGANVLT
TRBV11-2	TRBJ1-2	ASSPGGTANYGYT
TRBV29-1	TRBJ1-1	SASGGTEAF
TRBV7-9	TRBJ2-5	ASSLPWQETQY
TRBV9	TRBJ2-2	ASSVDPSGSSYAGELF
TRBV5-1	TRBJ2-1	ASSLGSWGVGNEQF
TRBV11-3	TRBJ1-1	ASSSGVNTEAF
TRBV14	TRBJ2-7	ASSPHRGSYEQY
TRBV27	TRBJ2-5	ASSSFPGRTLQETQY
TRBV7-9	TRBJ2-7	ASSLDGTSYEQY
TRBV6-5	TRBJ2-5	ASSLSGRAGETQY
TRBV10-3	TRBJ2-2	AISTNTGELF
TRBV29-1	TRBJ1-1	SVGGPPGGSPNTEAF
TRBV7-8	TRBJ1-3	ASSWSLMGLGNTIY
TRBV28	TRBJ1-2	ASNPTTYGYT
TRBV5-4	TRBJ2-3	ASSSTGARTDTQY
TRBV27	TRBJ2-5	ASRRAGGVQETQY
TRBV19	TRBJ1-2	ASSIGGNYGYT
TRBV29-1	TRBJ1-1	SAGNEAF
TRBV5-1	TRBJ2-2	ASRVNGGELF
TRBV10-3	TRBJ2-3	AISPGTSGTDTQY
TRBV21-1	TRBJ2-1	ASSYNEQF